What follows are 17 T cell receptor beta chains derived from one specimen sequenced in a study of T cell responses to AZD1222 COVID-19 vaccine. Some clones are missing from TCRdb's copy, which holds only in-frame ones; the method was immunoSEQ multiplex PCR. Seen here are about 180,000 clones, about nine tenths observed once, and the top ten hold less than 3%. The sample consisted of peripheral blood, taken on day 0 of AZD1222 vaccination. These receptors all come from an adult in good health.

The chain employs TRBV6-2 or TRBV6-3 and TRBJ2-7, with TRBD2 matching over 13 bases. Germline V gives CDR1 MNHEY, CDR2 SVGEGT. The CDR3 has 15 amino acids. The V segment lost 0 bases and the J segment 4 bases; nucleotides outside the gene matches: 0. This chain's CDR3 is CASSYSTSGGYEQYF. CDR3 nucleotide sequence: TGTGCCAGCAGTTACTCGACTAGCGGGGGGTACGAGCAGTACTTC.

This clone was seen a handful of times. The rearrangement joins TRBV2 to TRBJ2-7; a possible D gene is TRBD1 (5 bases). CDR3 length equals 15 residues. The V end was cut by 3 bases, the J end by 0 bases, with 12 bases between. CDR1 and CDR2 from the germline V gene are SNHLY and FYNNEI. The CDR3 reads CASSDRQGSSYEQYF. In nucleotides, the CDR3 is TGTGCCAGCAGTGACAGGCAGGGAAGCTCCTACGAGCAGTACTTC.

Here the CDR3 reads CASSPGTGSTSPLHF. CDR3 DNA sequence: TGCGCCAGCAGCCCCGGGACAGGGAGCACTTCACCCCTCCACTTT. The genes are TRBV4-3 and TRBJ1-6; 9 bases match TRBD1. Germline trimming cut 4 bases from V and 9 bases from J; bases unmatched to any gene: 7. The CDR3 is 15 amino acids. Germline assignment: CDR1 LGHNA and CDR2 YSLEER.

The chain has TRBV9 and TRBJ1-2, with a tentative D call TRBD1 (5 bases). The CDR3 has 10 amino acids. Germline-derived CDR1 and CDR2 are SGDLS and YYNGEE. The V gene lost 6 bases and the J gene lost 7 bases, with 7 bases spanning the gap. Here the CDR3 DNA reads TGTGCCAGCAAGGGGAGTGGCTACACCTTC. It translates to CASKGSGYTF.

As concerns this clone: The same CDR3 can be traced to other DNA sequences in this sample. The chain has TRBV18 and TRBJ1-5; D is perhaps TRBD1 (5 bases). The V end was cut by 6 bases, the J end by 7 bases, with 10 bases between. Germline CDR1 is KGHSH and CDR2 is LQKENI. The CDR3 has 12 amino acids. CDR3 DNA sequence: TGTGCCAGCTCGCCCGGGGACCAGCCCCAGCATTTT. It is translated as CASSPGDQPQHF.

The V call is TRBV18, the J call TRBJ1-5, with D perhaps matching TRBD1 (6 bases). Between the trimmed V and J ends, which lost 2 bases and 5 bases, there was a span of 10 bases. CDR1 KGHSH and CDR2 LQKENI come from the germline V gene. The CDR3 runs 14 residues. Written as DNA, the CDR3 is TGTGCCAGCTCACCAACGGGGGGCGATCAGCCCCAGCATTTT. Protein: CASSPTGGDQPQHF.

The CDR3 sequence: CASSLATSGGGYEQYF. The CDR3 DNA reads TGTGCCAGCAGCTTAGCGACTAGCGGGGGGGGATACGAGCAGTACTTC. The gene calls are TRBV11-2 and TRBJ2-7; 14 positions match TRBD2. The CDR3 sequence is 16 residues long. Per germline, CDR1 SGHAT and CDR2 FQNNGV. Losses at the gene ends were 1 base for V and 4 bases for J; bases not matched to a gene: 3.

The chain joins TRBV5-1 to TRBJ1-2, with a possible D match to TRBD1 (5 bases). The CDR3 loop spans 14 amino acids. Deletions cut 0 bases from V and 3 bases from J, with 9 bases between. CDR1 and CDR2 from the germline V gene are SGHRS and YFSETQ. The CDR3 loop reads CASSLALGDYGYTF. In DNA, the CDR3 is TGCGCCAGCAGCTTGGCCTTAGGGGACTATGGCTACACCTTC.

This rearrangement joins TRBV29-1 to TRBJ2-7, with TRBD1 identical over 8 bases. Germline V gives CDR1 SQVTM, CDR2 ANQGSEA. After removal of 5 bases from V and 7 bases from J, the junction contained 7 bases not matched to a gene. The CDR3 sequence is 12 residues long. The CDR3 nucleotides are TGCAGCGTTAGGGACAGGACGGGGGAGCAGTACTTC. It yields the protein CSVRDRTGEQYF.

Written as DNA, the CDR3 is TGCGCCAGCAGCCAAGGGACATATAGCACAGATACGCAGTATTTT. This translates into CASSQGTYSTDTQYF. The chain recombines TRBV4-3 with TRBJ2-3, with D perhaps TRBD1 (5 bases). V lost 1 base to trimming and J lost 0 bases, with 8 bases between them. Germline assignment: CDR1 LGHNA and CDR2 YSLEER. The CDR3 totals 15 residues.

The chain couples TRBV2 to TRBJ2-1, with a possible D match to TRBD2 (6 bases). V lost 4 bases and J 4 bases, leaving 14 bases between the germline ends. Germline V gene lookup returns CDR1 SNHLY and CDR2 FYNNEI. This CDR3 contains 15 residues. CDR3 nucleotide sequence: TGTGCCAGCAGTGCCCGCGCGGGGAAATACAATGAGCAGTTCTTC. This codes for CASSARAGKYNEQFF.

The V gene is TRBV27, the J gene TRBJ1-2; D may be TRBD1 (5 bases). Trimming removed 2 bases at V and 4 bases at J, with 17 bases between. This CDR3 region has 16 residues. Looked up from germline, CDR1 is MNHEY and CDR2 is SMNVEV (reference sequence). The CDR3 DNA reads as TGTGCCAGCAGTTTAGGGTCGGGACTCTTGGGCTATGGCTACACCTTC. Translating it yields CASSLGSGLLGYGYTF.

The chain combines TRBV3-1 (or the pseudogene TRBV3-2) with TRBJ1-1; the D gene is possibly TRBD1 (5 bases). Germline loops: CDR1 LGHDT, CDR2 YNNKEL (reference sequence). Trimming pared 4 bases from V and 1 base from J, leaving 10 bases between. The CDR3 consists of 14 residues. The CDR3, as DNA: TGTGCCAGCAGCCCTGGACATTCGAACACTGAAGCTTTCTTT. This gives the protein CASSPGHSNTEAFF.

This clone was counted a few times. The rearrangement links TRBV6-5 to TRBJ2-2; 11 nucleotides match TRBD2. The CDR3 length is 15 residues. V was pared by 6 bases and J by 4 bases, with 4 bases of the junction left unmatched. From germline, CDR1 is MNHEY and CDR2 SVGAGI. The CDR3 nucleotides are TGTGCCAGCAGGGGAGGGACTAGCGGCACCGGGGAGCTGTTTTTT. Translated, it gives CASRGGTSGTGELFF.

V and J are TRBV14 and TRBJ2-3, with unresolved D. V was shortened by 1 base and J by 0 bases, with 5 bases between the two germline ends. This CDR3 has 14 residues. Germline CDR1 is SGHDN and CDR2 is FVKESK. DNA for the CDR3: TGTGCCAGCAGCCAAGTCACTAGCACAGATACGCAGTATTTT. It is translated as CASSQVTSTDTQYF.

The rearrangement joins TRBV4-3 to TRBJ2-5, with D perhaps TRBD1 (6 bases). Between the trimmed V and J ends, which lost 2 bases and 4 bases, there was a span of 23 bases. This CDR3 is built from 18 residues. Per germline, CDR1 LGHNA and CDR2 YSLEER. The DNA for the CDR3 is TGCGCCAGCAGCCAAACGGTTGGACAGCAGGACGATATAGAGACCCAGTACTTC. Translation gives CASSQTVGQQDDIETQYF.

The rearrangement joins TRBV6-2 or TRBV6-3 to TRBJ1-2, with D possibly being TRBD1 (6 bases). From germline, CDR1 is MNHEY and CDR2 SVGEGT. This CDR3 comprises 17 residues. Deletions cut 4 bases from V and 3 bases from J, with 21 bases between. The CDR3 here is CASSFRDMGVAHYGYTF. In nucleotides, the CDR3 is TGTGCCAGCAGTTTCCGGGACATGGGGGTCGCGCACTATGGCTACACCTTC.